These 28 T cell receptor beta chains originate from one sample sequenced in a study of blood T cell repertoires in COVID-19. Measured with immunoSEQ multiplex PCR; TCRdb has only the in-frame clones, and not every one. The sample records around 100,000 clones, 75% to 90% being singletons. The source material was peripheral blood. The receptor source for this set is a man aged 65 to 79 with acute or convalescent COVID-19.

The V gene is TRBV5-4, the J gene TRBJ1-2, with 10 bases lining up with TRBD1. The V gene end was trimmed by 4 bases and the J gene end by 7 bases; junction bases not matched to a gene: 7. There are 14 residues in the CDR3. Looked up from germline, CDR1 is SGHNT and CDR2 is YYREEE (reference sequence). As DNA, the CDR3 is TGTGCCAGCAGCCCCCGACAGGGGGCGGGTGGCTACACCTTC. This encodes CASSPRQGAGGYTF.

The chain uses TRBV5-1 and TRBJ1-2; tentative D call: TRBD1 (5 bases). Trimming pared 4 bases from V and 4 bases from J, leaving 11 bases between. This CDR3 spans 13 amino acids. Germline CDR1 and CDR2: SGHRS and YFSETQ. The CDR3, as DNA: TGCGCCAGCAGCGAGACGGGGGGCTATGGCTACACCTTC. Its translation: CASSETGGYGYTF.

The chain has TRBV2 and TRBJ1-5; D not resolved. The V gene's germline CDR1 is SNHLY and CDR2 FYNNEI. The CDR3 is 13 amino acids. V was pared by 8 bases and J by 0 bases, with 8 bases between. CDR3 nucleotide sequence: TGTGCCAGCGGCCTGTATAGCAATCAGCCCCAGCATTTT. It yields the protein CASGLYSNQPQHF.

J is TRBJ1-3 and V is TRBV7-9; D ambiguous. This CDR3 has 16 residues. V was cut by 2 bases and J by 0 bases, with 11 bases left in between. CDR1 is SEHNR and CDR2 is FQNEAQ in the germline V gene (reference sequence). The CDR3 sequence is CASSLKHLFSGNTIYF. DNA of the CDR3: TGTGCCAGCAGCTTAAAGCACCTCTTCTCTGGAAACACCATATATTTT.

The chain couples TRBV11-3 to TRBJ2-7; the match to TRBD2 covers 8 bases. V shed 8 bases and J 3 bases; nucleotides not matched to a gene: 9. Germline loops: CDR1 SGHNT, CDR2 YENEEA. This CDR3 has 14 amino acids. CDR3 region: CASSPRGASYEQYF. In DNA form, the CDR3 reads TGTGCCAGCTCCCCGCGGGGGGCTAGCTACGAGCAGTACTTC. Drawing the rest from reference TRBV11-3 and TRBJ2-7, the complete variable domain is EAGVVQSPRYKIIEKKQPVAFWCNPISGHNTLYWYLQNLGQGPELLIRYENEEAVDDSQLPKDRFSAERLKGVDSTLKIQPAELGDSAVYLCASSPRGASYEQYFGPGTRLTVT.

The chain uses TRBV2 and TRBJ1-5; D possibly corresponds to TRBD1 (5 bases). V lost 5 bases and J lost 1, with 12 bases in between. From germline, CDR1 is SNHLY and CDR2 FYNNEI. The CDR3 contains 15 residues. CDR3 residues: CASSPEGLSNQPQHF. CDR3 DNA sequence: TGTGCCAGCAGTCCAGAGGGACTAAGCAATCAGCCCCAGCATTTT. Looking up the rest from reference TRBV2 and TRBJ1-5 gives the full variable domain: EPEVTQTPSHQVTQMGQEVILRCVPISNHLYFYWYRQILGQKVEFLVSFYNNEISEKSEIFDDQFSVERPDGSNFTLKIRSTKLEDSAMYFCASSPEGLSNQPQHFGDGTRLSIL.

Only a few counts were recorded for this clone. V and J are TRBV6-5 and TRBJ2-7, with D maybe TRBD2 (7 bases). The CDR3 is 15 amino acids. CDR1 and CDR2 from the germline V gene are MNHEY and SVGAGI. The ends were cut back, 5 bases at V and 1 base at J, with 15 bases in the middle. In DNA form, the CDR3 reads TGTGCCAGCAGTACAAGCGGGGACACTTCCTACGAGCAGTACTTC. It specifies CASSTSGDTSYEQYF.

The V call is TRBV7-9, the J call TRBJ2-1; 13 bases line up with TRBD2. The length of the CDR3 is 14 residues. The germline V gene encodes CDR1 SEHNR and CDR2 FQNEAQ (reference sequence). The junction had 4 bases not matched to a gene; V was cut back by 6 bases and J by 8 bases. CDR3 coding DNA: TGTGCCAGCAGATCAGGACTAGCGGGGGATGAGCAGTTCTTC. The encoded protein is CASRSGLAGDEQFF.

The V call is TRBV28, the J call TRBJ1-1; 7 bases line up with TRBD1. Trimming at V came to 2 bases and at J to 7 bases, leaving 13 bases not matched to a gene. This CDR3 comprises 16 residues. Germline V CDR1 and CDR2: MDHEN, SYDVKM. CDR3 sequence (DNA): TGTGCCAGCAGTTTAAGCTCCACGGGACAGAACCGTGAAGCTTTCTTT. Its protein product is CASSLSSTGQNREAFF.

The chain links TRBV28 to TRBJ1-2, with TRBD1 identical over 7 bases. V shed 8 bases and J 3 bases; nucleotides not matched to a gene: 6. Looked up from germline, CDR1 is MDHEN and CDR2 is SYDVKM. This CDR3 region has 13 residues. The DNA for the CDR3 is TGTGCCAGCGACAGGGTTGGGGACTATGGCTACACCTTC. Amino acid sequence: CASDRVGDYGYTF.

V usage is TRBV19 and J usage is TRBJ1-6, with 11 bases matching TRBD1. The CDR3 length is 17 residues. V lost 5 bases, J lost 6 bases, and 9 bases stayed unmatched. Germline assignment: CDR1 LNHDA and CDR2 SQIVND (reference sequence). This CDR3 reads CASSPTDRGLGNSPLHF. CDR3 coding DNA: TGTGCCAGTAGTCCCACGGACAGGGGGCTCGGTAATTCACCCCTCCACTTT.

This chain uses TRBV9 with TRBJ2-7; TRBD2 might be the D (7 bases). The V gene's germline CDR1 is SGDLS and CDR2 YYNGEE. Trimming took 0 bases from V and 7 from J, leaving 14 bases between them. CDR3 length: 14 residues. The chain's CDR3 is CASSVEGGKEEQYF. For the CDR3, the DNA is TGTGCCAGCAGCGTAGAGGGGGGGAAAGAGGAGCAGTACTTC. The variable domain in full, completed from reference TRBV9 and TRBJ2-7, reads DSGVTQTPKHLITATGQRVTLRCSPRSGDLSVYWYQQSLDQGLQFLIQYYNGEERAKGNILERFSAQQFPDLHSELNLSSLELGDSALYFCASSVEGGKEEQYFGPGTRLTVT.

V usage is TRBV28 and J usage is TRBJ1-1, with a possible D match to TRBD1 (5 bases). Per germline, CDR1 MDHEN and CDR2 SYDVKM. This CDR3 has 12 residues. Trimming took off 6 bases at V and 10 bases at J, with 15 bases between the two ends. CDR3 residues: CASSRQSPLAFF. DNA for the CDR3: TGTGCCAGCAGCAGACAGAGCCCCTTAGCTTTCTTT.

The V and J genes are TRBV28 and TRBJ1-1, with D unclear. From germline, CDR1 is MDHEN and CDR2 SYDVKM. This CDR3 contains 13 residues. The V and J ends lost 6 bases and 5 bases respectively, with 13 bases between them. CDR3: CASRGGWSTEAFF. The CDR3 nucleotides are TGTGCCAGCAGGGGAGGGTGGTCGACTGAAGCTTTCTTT.

The chain carries TRBV11-2 and TRBJ2-7, with unresolved D. From germline, CDR1 is SGHAT and CDR2 FQNNGV. There are 12 residues in the CDR3. Trimming left V 5 bases short and J 4 bases short, with 9 bases between. CDR3 protein: CASSQSRYEQYF. CDR3 DNA sequence: TGTGCCAGCAGCCAATCGAGGTACGAGCAGTACTTC.

The chain couples TRBV5-1 to TRBJ2-2, with D perhaps matching TRBD1 (5 bases). Trimming removed 6 bases from V and 1 base from J, with 25 bases in between. Germline-derived CDR1 and CDR2 are SGHRS and YFSETQ. This CDR3 region has 19 residues. The CDR3 nucleotides are TGCGCCAGCACCCCTTTGGCTTGGGGTCAGGGTCGGAACACCGGGGAGCTGTTTTTT. Translating gives CASTPLAWGQGRNTGELFF.

This clone appeared a single time. This chain links TRBV3-1 (or the pseudogene TRBV3-2) with TRBJ2-3; perhaps TRBD2 as D (6 bases). CDR3 length: 15 amino acids. Germline V gene lookup returns CDR1 LGHDT and CDR2 YNNKEL (reference sequence). Trimming left V 5 bases short and J 0 bases short, with 12 bases between. Here the CDR3 reads CASSVSSASTDTQYF. CDR3 nucleotides: TGTGCCAGCAGCGTATCTAGCGCAAGCACAGATACGCAGTATTTT.

The chain is built from TRBV19 and TRBJ2-3, with no clear D. The V end lost 6 bases, the J end lost 2 bases, and 9 bases lay between the germline ends. Germline V CDR1 and CDR2: LNHDA, SQIVND (reference sequence). This CDR3 has 13 residues. CDR3 in DNA: TGTGCCAGTAGAAGACAAACCACAGATACGCAGTATTTT. Translated, it gives CASRRQTTDTQYF. The variable domain in full, completed from reference TRBV19 and TRBJ2-3, reads DGGITQSPKYLFRKEGQNVTLSCEQNLNHDAMYWYRQDPGQGLRLIYYSQIVNDFQKGDIAEGYSVSREKKESFPLTVTSAQKNPTAFYLCASRRQTTDTQYFGPGTRLTVL.

This clone turned up a few times. This rearrangement joins TRBV5-1 to TRBJ2-3; TRBD1 agrees at 7 bases. Unmatched junction bases numbered 11, after V lost 4 bases and J lost 0 bases. Germline CDR1 is SGHRS and CDR2 is YFSETQ. This CDR3 has 17 amino acids. The CDR3 coding sequence is TGCGCCAGCAGCCCGTTTCCCGGGACAGCTAGCACAGATACGCAGTATTTT. It is translated as CASSPFPGTASTDTQYF.

This CDR3 is CASSVVGANEKLFF. CDR3 coding DNA: TGTGCCAGCAGCGTGGTGGGAGCTAATGAAAAACTGTTTTTT. This rearrangement joins TRBV9 to TRBJ1-4; the D is unclear. Trimming removed 2 bases at V and 3 bases at J, with 8 bases between. CDR3 size: 14 residues. The V gene's germline CDR1 is SGDLS and CDR2 YYNGEE.

A few counts support this clone. The chain joins TRBV2 to TRBJ2-1; TRBD2 matches at 13 bases. After removal of 6 bases from V and 7 bases from J, the junction contained 6 bases not matched to a gene. There are 15 residues in the CDR3. Germline CDR1 SNHLY, CDR2 FYNNEI. As DNA, the CDR3 is TGTGCCAGCAGCGCCACTAGCGGGAGGGAGAATGAGCAGTTCTTC. Translated, it gives CASSATSGRENEQFF.

The rearrangement uses TRBV19 and TRBJ1-2; the match to TRBD1 covers 7 bases. Germline V lookup: CDR1 LNHDA, CDR2 SQIVND (reference sequence). After removal of 8 bases from V and 4 bases from J, the junction contained 10 bases not matched to a gene. The CDR3 runs to 14 residues. The CDR3 is CASQDRRGFYGYTF. CDR3 nucleotide sequence: TGTGCCAGTCAGGACAGGCGGGGCTTCTATGGCTACACCTTC.

The chain joins TRBV5-6 to TRBJ2-1; TRBD1 aligns across 9 bases. Looked up from germline, CDR1 is SGHDT and CDR2 is YYEEEE. The CDR3 spans 16 residues. J was trimmed by 4 bases and V by 0 bases; bases with no gene match: 5. The CDR3 DNA reads as TGTGCCAGCAGCTTGGGGGGACAGGGTCAGTACAATGAGCAGTTCTTC. It is translated as CASSLGGQGQYNEQFF.

The V and J genes are TRBV29-1 and TRBJ2-2; perhaps TRBD2 as D (5 bases). Germline CDR1 is SQVTM and CDR2 is ANQGSEA. The CDR3 has 13 residues. With 4 bases removed from V and 6 bases from J, the gap between germline ends came to 12 bases. In nucleotides, the CDR3 is TGCAGCGTTGGGCTAGCCGGGGCCGGGGAGCTGTTTTTT. Its protein product is CSVGLAGAGELFF.

The V call is TRBV5-1, the J call TRBJ2-2; D might be TRBD1 (6 bases). This CDR3 region has 17 residues. From germline, CDR1 is SGHRS and CDR2 YFSETQ. Trimming cost V 4 bases and J 1 base, with 17 bases left between them. Here the CDR3 reads CASSKLQGSLNTGELFF. In DNA, the CDR3 is TGCGCCAGCAGCAAGCTACAGGGATCCCTGAACACCGGGGAGCTGTTTTTT.

The chain recombines TRBV9 with TRBJ2-1; D may be TRBD2 (6 bases). The germline CDR1 and CDR2 sequences are SGDLS and YYNGEE. This CDR3 is 15 amino acids long. The germline V and J ends were trimmed by 2 bases and 5 bases, with 14 bases remaining between them. The CDR3 region is CASSVSGLSNNEQFF. As DNA, the CDR3 is TGTGCCAGCAGCGTCTCGGGACTGTCAAACAATGAGCAGTTCTTC.

This clone was found once. This chain uses TRBV6-1 with TRBJ1-5; D is unclear. Germline V gene data show CDR1 as MNHNS and CDR2 as SASEGT. There are 14 residues in the CDR3. Between the trimmed V and J ends, which lost 0 bases and 3 bases, there was a span of 6 bases. As DNA, the CDR3 is TGTGCCAGCAGTGAAGCGAGCTACAATCAGCCCCAGCATTTT. This encodes CASSEASYNQPQHF.

The chain has TRBV5-1 and TRBJ2-1; 12 bases are shared with TRBD2. The CDR3 has 16 amino acids. Germline-derived CDR1 and CDR2 are SGHRS and YFSETQ. The V segment lost 3 bases and the J segment 6 bases; nucleotides outside the gene matches: 7. DNA for the CDR3: TGCGCCAGCAGCTACCAGACTAGCGGGAGTTCCAATGAGCAGTTCTTC. Translation: CASSYQTSGSSNEQFF.